Below, 17 T cell receptor beta chains from the same sample are listed, as sequenced in a study of shared clonotypes between healthy human individuals. CD8 cells classed as naive were CD45RO-negative and positively selected for CCR7, excluding terminally differentiated effector memory CD45RA+ cells. Measured with immunoSEQ multiplex PCR; TCRdb has only the in-frame clones, and not every one. The sample includes about 2.2 million clones, approximately 92% of them seen just once. What was sequenced was naive CD8+ T cells from PBMCs. Receptors originate from a man between 18 and 29 years old in good health. Some clones in this sample may be carry-over from other donors' samples.

V and J are TRBV2 and TRBJ2-7; D tentatively fits TRBD1 or TRBD2 (5 bases each). The V gene lost 3 bases and the J gene lost 3 bases, with 12 bases spanning the gap. The CDR3 contains 14 residues. In germline, CDR1 is SNHLY, CDR2 FYNNEI. In DNA, the CDR3 is TGTGCCAGCAGTGAGGGACCATCGGGCTACGAGCAGTACTTC. Its translation is CASSEGPSGYEQYF.

This clone occurred a few times. The sample contains more than one DNA sequence encoding this CDR3. This chain joins TRBV11-3 and TRBJ1-1; D not resolved. V was clipped by 1 base and J by 0 bases, with 3 bases between them. This CDR3 contains 13 residues. Germline V lookup: CDR1 SGHNT, CDR2 YENEEA. The CDR3 region is CASSLALNTEAFF. The CDR3 bases are TGTGCCAGCAGCTTAGCCTTGAACACTGAAGCTTTCTTT.

The chain links TRBV7-2 to TRBJ2-7; a weak D match, TRBD2 (5 bases). The CDR3 covers 15 residues. Trimming left V 2 bases short and J 4 bases short, with 15 bases between. CDR1 is SGHTA and CDR2 is FQGNSA in the germline V gene. The CDR3 region is CASSLIDGEPYEQYF. As DNA, the CDR3 is TGTGCCAGCAGCTTAATAGACGGGGAACCTTACGAGCAGTACTTC.

The chain couples TRBV6-6 to TRBJ1-5; weak D call: TRBD1 (6 bases). Germline lookup yields CDR1 MNHNY and CDR2 SVGAGI (reference sequence). The CDR3 sequence is 16 residues long. V dropped 7 bases and J dropped 6 bases, with 22 bases sitting between them. As DNA, the CDR3 is TGTGCCAGCAAAAGGGGGGAATACCCGAGGGGTCAGCCCCAGCATTTT. It codes for CASKRGEYPRGQPQHF.

Worth noting for this clone: Additional DNA sequences in this sample encode the identical CDR3. This chain joins TRBV27 and TRBJ1-2; tentative D call: TRBD1 (6 bases). The CDR3 consists of 14 residues. CDR1 and CDR2 from the germline V gene are MNHEY and SMNVEV (reference sequence). Trimming removed 2 bases from V and 4 bases from J, with 11 bases in between. Here the CDR3 DNA reads TGTGCCAGCAGTTTAATTCAGGGGAGCTATGGCTACACCTTC. This encodes CASSLIQGSYGYTF.

This chain uses TRBV2 with TRBJ1-4; 7 nucleotides align to TRBD1. The CDR3 is 16 amino acids. V was pared by 6 bases and J by 8 bases, with 15 bases of the junction left unmatched. Germline CDR1 reads SNHLY; CDR2 reads FYNNEI. Written as DNA, the CDR3 is TGTGCCAGCAGAGAACCCAGGGGGTTCGGTTCGGAAAAACTGTTTTTT. Encoded protein: CASREPRGFGSEKLFF.

In regard to this clone: Germline and junction disagree at one end, which may indicate a read error. V and J are TRBV4-1 and TRBJ2-2; D remains ambiguous. The CDR3 is 14 residues long. The V gene's germline CDR1 is MGHRA and CDR2 YSYEKL. CDR3: CASTQVGSTGELFF. Written as DNA, the CDR3 is TGCGCCAGCACCCAAGTCGGCAGCACCGGGGAGCTGTTTTTT.

The chain couples TRBV9 to TRBJ2-7, with 12 bases lining up with TRBD2. Trimming took 4 bases from V and 5 from J; bases not matched to a gene: 7. Germline V lookup: CDR1 SGDLS, CDR2 YYNGEE. The CDR3 contains 15 residues. CDR3 region: CASSPRLAGVNEQYF. The CDR3 DNA sequence: TGTGCCAGCAGCCCGAGACTAGCGGGAGTCAACGAGCAGTACTTC.

This chain joins TRBV10-1 and TRBJ2-1, with D unclear. Looked up from germline, CDR1 is WNHNN and CDR2 is SYGVQD (reference sequence). The V and J ends lost 0 bases and 7 bases respectively, with 7 bases between them. CDR3 length: 13 amino acids. This CDR3 reads CASSESPANEQFF. CDR3 nucleotide sequence: TGCGCCAGCAGTGAGTCTCCAGCTAATGAGCAGTTCTTC.

The chain recombines TRBV9 with TRBJ2-1; 10 bases agree with TRBD2. Germline V gene data show CDR1 as SGDLS and CDR2 as YYNGEE. This CDR3 is 16 amino acids long. V dropped 4 bases and J dropped 0; count of bases not matched to a gene: 4. The CDR3 loop reads CASSTPSGSSYNEQFF. The CDR3 nucleotides read TGTGCCAGCAGCACCCCTAGCGGGAGCTCCTACAATGAGCAGTTCTTC.

The CDR3 sequence is CASSAGQVSYEQYF. CDR3 bases: TGTGCCAGCAGCGCAGGACAAGTCTCCTACGAGCAGTACTTC. The genes are TRBV5-6 and TRBJ2-7, with D perhaps TRBD1 (5 bases). The V gene's germline CDR1 is SGHDT and CDR2 YYEEEE. The ends were cut back, 4 bases at V and 0 bases at J, with 11 bases in the middle. CDR3 length equals 14 residues.

The rearrangement links TRBV29-1 to TRBJ2-7; TRBD1 is a possible D gene (5 bases). Germline assignment: CDR1 SQVTM and CDR2 ANQGSEA. This CDR3 comprises 14 residues. The V gene lost 4 bases and the J gene lost 0 bases, with 13 bases spanning the gap. CDR3 nucleotide sequence: TGCAGCGTTGTCGTGGGGCGAGCCTCCTACGAGCAGTACTTC. Translating gives CSVVVGRASYEQYF.

The rearrangement links TRBV4-1 to TRBJ2-7, with D uncertain. In germline, CDR1 is MGHRA, CDR2 YSYEKL. V was pared by 0 bases and J by 3 bases, with 9 bases between. The CDR3 runs 14 residues. CDR3 DNA sequence: TGCGCCAGCAGCCAAGATTTGAATGGCTACGAGCAGTACTTC. Translation: CASSQDLNGYEQYF.

The V call is TRBV6-5, the J call TRBJ2-1; D gene ambiguous. Trimming removed 0 bases at V and 10 bases at J, with 10 bases between. The CDR3 length is 13 residues. Germline CDR1 reads MNHEY; CDR2 reads SVGAGI. In DNA, the CDR3 is TGTGCCAGCAGTTACTCGGAGTCTTCCGAGCAGTTCTTC. As protein: CASSYSESSEQFF.

The genes are TRBV5-1 and TRBJ1-2; the D is unclear. The CDR3 spans 12 residues. Germline CDR1 is SGHRS and CDR2 is YFSETQ. V lost 2 bases to trimming and J lost 2 bases, with 4 bases between them. As DNA, the CDR3 is TGCGCCAGCAGCTTCGAAAACTATGGCTACACCTTC. Translation: CASSFENYGYTF.

The rearrangement links TRBV29-1 to TRBJ2-1, with D possibly matching TRBD2 (6 bases). The CDR3 sequence is 15 residues long. Trimming pared 7 bases from V and 0 bases from J, leaving 16 bases between. Germline assignment: CDR1 SQVTM and CDR2 ANQGSEA. The CDR3 region is CSGTIAESSYNEQFF. The CDR3 region has the DNA TGCAGCGGAACAATAGCGGAAAGCTCCTACAATGAGCAGTTCTTC.

Comments on this clone: The same CDR3 also results from other DNA sequences found in this sample. The CDR3 DNA is TGTGCCAGCAGCTTAGTAGGGGCCCAAGAGACCCAGTACTTC. Encoded protein: CASSLVGAQETQYF. The chain combines TRBV7-8 with TRBJ2-5, with D maybe TRBD1 (5 bases). Trimming removed 1 base at V and 1 base at J, with 7 bases between. Germline lookup yields CDR1 SGHVS and CDR2 FQNEAQ. CDR3 length equals 14 residues.